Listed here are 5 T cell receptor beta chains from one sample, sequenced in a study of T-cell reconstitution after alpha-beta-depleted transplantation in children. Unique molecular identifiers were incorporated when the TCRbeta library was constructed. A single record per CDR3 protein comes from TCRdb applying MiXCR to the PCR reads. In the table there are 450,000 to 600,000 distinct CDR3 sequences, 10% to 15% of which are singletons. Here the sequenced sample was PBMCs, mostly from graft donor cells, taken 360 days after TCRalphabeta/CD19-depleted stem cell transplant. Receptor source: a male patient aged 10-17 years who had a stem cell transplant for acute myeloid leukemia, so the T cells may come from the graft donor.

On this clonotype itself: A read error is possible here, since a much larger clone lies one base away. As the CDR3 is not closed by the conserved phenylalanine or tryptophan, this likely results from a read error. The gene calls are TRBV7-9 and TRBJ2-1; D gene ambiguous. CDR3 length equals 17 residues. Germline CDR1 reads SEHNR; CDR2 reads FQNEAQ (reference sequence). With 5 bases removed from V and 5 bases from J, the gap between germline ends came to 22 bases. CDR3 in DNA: TGTGCCAGCAGCCCCCAGACCGGGCCACCTTTGGACAATGAGCAGTTCGTC. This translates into CASSPQTGPPLDNEQFV.

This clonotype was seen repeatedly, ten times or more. CDR3 nucleotide sequence: TGCAGCGTTGCGGGACAGGGCGCAGATACGCAGTATTTT. This sequence encodes CSVAGQGADTQYF. This chain connects TRBV29-1 to TRBJ2-3; 9 positions match TRBD1. The ends lost 4 bases at V and 4 bases at J; junction bases unmatched: 3. This CDR3 spans 13 amino acids. CDR1 is SQVTM, CDR2 ANQGSEA, per germline.

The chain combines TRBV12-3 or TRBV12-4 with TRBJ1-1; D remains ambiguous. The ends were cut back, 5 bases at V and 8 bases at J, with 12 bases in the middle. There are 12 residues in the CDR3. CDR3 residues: CASSQTSPEAFF. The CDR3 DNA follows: TGTGCCAGCAGTCAGACCTCTCCCGAAGCTTTCTTT.

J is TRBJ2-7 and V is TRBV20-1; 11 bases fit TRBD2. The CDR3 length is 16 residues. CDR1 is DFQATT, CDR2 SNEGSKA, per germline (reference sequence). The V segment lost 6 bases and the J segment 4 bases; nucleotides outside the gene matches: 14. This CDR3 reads CSASPSGLAVLYEQYF. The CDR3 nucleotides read TGCAGTGCCTCCCCCTCGGGACTAGCGGTACTGTACGAGCAGTACTTC.

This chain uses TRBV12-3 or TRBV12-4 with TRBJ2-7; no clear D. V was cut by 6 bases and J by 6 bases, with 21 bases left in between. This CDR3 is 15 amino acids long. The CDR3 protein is CASSPDRESSCEQYF. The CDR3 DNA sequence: TGTGCCAGCAGCCCGGATAGGGAATCGTCTTGCGAGCAGTACTTC.